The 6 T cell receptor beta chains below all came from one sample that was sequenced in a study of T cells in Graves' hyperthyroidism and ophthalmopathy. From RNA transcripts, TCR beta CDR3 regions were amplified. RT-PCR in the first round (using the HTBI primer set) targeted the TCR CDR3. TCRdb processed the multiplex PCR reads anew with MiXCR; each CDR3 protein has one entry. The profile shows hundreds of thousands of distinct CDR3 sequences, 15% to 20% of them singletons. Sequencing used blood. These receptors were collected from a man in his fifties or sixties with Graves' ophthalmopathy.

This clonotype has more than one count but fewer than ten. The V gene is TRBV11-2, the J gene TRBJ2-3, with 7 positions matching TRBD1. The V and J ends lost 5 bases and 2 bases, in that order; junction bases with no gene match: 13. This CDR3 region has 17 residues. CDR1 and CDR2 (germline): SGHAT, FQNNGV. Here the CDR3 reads CASSPRGGTTYTDTQYF. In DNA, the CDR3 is TGTGCCAGCAGCCCCAGAGGGGGCACAACTTACACAGATACGCAGTATTTT.

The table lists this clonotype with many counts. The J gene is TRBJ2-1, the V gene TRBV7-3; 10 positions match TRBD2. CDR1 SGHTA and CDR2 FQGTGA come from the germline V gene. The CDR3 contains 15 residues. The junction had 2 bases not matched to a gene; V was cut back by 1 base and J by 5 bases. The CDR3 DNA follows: TGTGCCAGCAGCTTAATCACTAGCGGGAACAATGAGCAGTTCTTC. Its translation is CASSLITSGNNEQFF.

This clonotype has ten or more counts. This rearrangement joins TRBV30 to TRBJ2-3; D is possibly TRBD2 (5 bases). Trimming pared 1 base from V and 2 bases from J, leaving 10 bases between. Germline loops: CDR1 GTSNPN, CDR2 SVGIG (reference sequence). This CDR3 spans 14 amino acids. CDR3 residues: CAWSASLDTDTQYF. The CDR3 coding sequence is TGTGCCTGGAGTGCGTCACTAGACACAGATACGCAGTATTTT.

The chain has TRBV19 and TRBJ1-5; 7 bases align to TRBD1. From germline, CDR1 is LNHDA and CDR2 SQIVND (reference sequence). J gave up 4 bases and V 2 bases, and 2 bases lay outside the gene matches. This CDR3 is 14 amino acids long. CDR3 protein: CASSINRGNQPQHF. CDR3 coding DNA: TGTGCCAGTAGTATAAACAGGGGTAATCAGCCCCAGCATTTT.

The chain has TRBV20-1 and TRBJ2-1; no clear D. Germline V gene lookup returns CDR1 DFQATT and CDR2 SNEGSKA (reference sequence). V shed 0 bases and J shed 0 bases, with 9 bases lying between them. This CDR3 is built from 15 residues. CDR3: CSARDPPSSYNEQFF. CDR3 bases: TGCAGTGCTAGAGATCCCCCGAGCTCCTACAATGAGCAGTTCTTC.

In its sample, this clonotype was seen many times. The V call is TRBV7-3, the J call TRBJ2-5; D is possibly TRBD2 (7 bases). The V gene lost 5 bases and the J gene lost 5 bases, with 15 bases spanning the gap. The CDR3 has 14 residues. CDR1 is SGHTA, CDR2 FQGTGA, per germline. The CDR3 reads CASSHGGLGETQYF. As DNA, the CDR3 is TGTGCCAGCAGCCACGGGGGGCTCGGGGAGACCCAGTACTTC.